A single sample gave rise to the 9 T cell receptor beta chains below, sequenced in a study of Graves' ophthalmopathy and Graves' hyperthyroidism. The authors amplified TCR beta CDR3 regions from RNA transcripts. Second-round multiplex PCR followed a first-round RT-PCR using HTBI primers. Each CDR3 protein gets one entry after TCRdb re-called the multiplex PCR reads with MiXCR. The sample lists around 660,000 distinct CDR3 sequences; just over 40% were seen once. The source material was peripheral blood. The receptors originated from an adult man with Graves' ophthalmopathy.

The chain uses TRBV29-1 and TRBJ1-5, with D uncertain. The germline gives CDR1 SQVTM, CDR2 ANQGSEA. CDR3 size: 13 residues. V was cut by 7 bases and J by 3 bases, with 13 bases left in between. The CDR3: CSEEGFSNQPQHF. In DNA form, the CDR3 reads TGCAGCGAAGAGGGTTTTTCCAATCAGCCCCAGCATTTT.

A note on this clonotype: A read error is likely, as this CDR3 ends without the conserved phenylalanine or tryptophan. The DNA is omitted, as the CDR3 cannot be located on it reliably, and the CDR3 follows TCRdb's listing. J is TRBJ1-2 and V is TRBV7-9. Per germline, CDR1 SEHNR and CDR2 FQNEAQ (reference sequence). From its first to its last residue, the CDR3 has 12 amino acids. The CDR3: CATSLAESGHTS.

The genes are TRBV5-4 and TRBJ1-3, with TRBD1 matching 8 bases. Trimming removed 4 bases from V and 5 bases from J; junction bases left unmatched: 5. Germline V gene lookup returns CDR1 SGHNT and CDR2 YYREEE (reference sequence). The CDR3 extends over 14 amino acids. Here the CDR3 reads CASSPDRARNTIYF. In nucleotides, the CDR3 is TGTGCCAGCAGCCCGGACAGGGCCAGAAACACCATATATTTT.

The chain combines TRBV25-1 with TRBJ1-1; TRBD1 might be the D (5 bases). Germline loops: CDR1 MGHDK, CDR2 SYGVNS. V shed 3 bases and J shed 4 bases, with 12 bases lying between them. The CDR3 covers 14 residues. CDR3 DNA: TGTGCCAGCAGTGATTCCCCGACAGTCACTGAAGCTTTCTTT. Translated, it gives CASSDSPTVTEAFF.

Concerning this clonotype: One end of the junction does not line up with germline, which may come from a read error. The genes are TRBV6-5 and TRBJ2-7; maybe TRBD1 (6 bases). The CDR3 is 13 residues long. Germline V lookup: CDR1 MNHEY, CDR2 SVGAGI. This CDR3 reads CASRDTNTGELYF. The CDR3 DNA reads as TGTGCCAGTAGGGACACCAACACCGGGGAGCTGTACTTC.

The gene calls are TRBV7-3 and TRBJ2-3; D is uncertain. The CDR3 extends over 13 amino acids. Trimming shortened V by 6 bases and J by 1 base, and 8 bases separated the two germline ends. Per germline, CDR1 SGHTA and CDR2 FQGTGA. The CDR3 is CASRSARTDTQYF. DNA of the CDR3: TGTGCCAGCAGGTCGGCGCGCACAGATACGCAGTATTTT.

V and J are TRBV15 and TRBJ2-2; D may correspond to TRBD1 or TRBD2 (9 bases each). The V gene lost 0 bases and the J gene lost 4 bases, with 21 bases spanning the gap. Looked up from germline, CDR1 is LNHNV and CDR2 is YYDKDF (reference sequence). The CDR3 totals 19 residues. CDR3 coding DNA: TGTGCCACCAGCAGAGATCTCGCGGGGGGGACAGGGTTCACCGGGGAGCTGTTTTTT. Amino acid sequence: CATSRDLAGGTGFTGELFF.

In its sample, this clonotype was seen a few times. This chain uses TRBV5-1 with TRBJ1-2, with D maybe TRBD1 (6 bases). V lost 4 bases and J lost 4, with 23 bases in between. Germline V gene data show CDR1 as SGHRS and CDR2 as YFSETQ. CDR3 length equals 17 residues. The CDR3 DNA reads as TGCGCCAGCAGCCTGGGAGAAGGGCTGGGGGCGGCCTATGGCTACACCTTC. Translating gives CASSLGEGLGAAYGYTF. Complete variable domain (other parts from reference TRBV5-1 and TRBJ1-2): KAGVTQTPRYLIKTRGQQVTLSCSPISGHRSVSWYQQTPGQGLQFLFEYFSETQRNKGNFPGRFSGRQFSNSRSEMNVSTLELGDSALYLCASSLGEGLGAAYGYTFGSGTRLTVV.

The chain is built from TRBV10-3 and TRBJ2-2; D is possibly TRBD2 (5 bases). The CDR3 extends over 14 amino acids. Germline V gene data show CDR1 as ENHRY and CDR2 as SYGVKD. Trimming left V 10 bases short and J 4 bases short, with 16 bases between. The CDR3 reads CASRITLATGELFF. As DNA, the CDR3 is TGTGCCAGCAGGATCACCCTAGCCACCGGGGAGCTGTTTTTT.